Each of the 11 T cell receptor beta chains below was sequenced from the same sample in a study of molecular identifiers for immune sequencing clone quantification. TCRdb called the PCR reads again in MiXCR, with one record for every CDR3 protein. This repertoire shows some 680,000 distinct CDR3 sequences, roughly 23% found once; its top ten account for about 0.84%. The sequencing input was naive CD8+ T cells from blood, with Jurkat cell RNA spiked in. Subset described: FACS-sorted CD8+CD4-CCR7+CD45RA+ naive T cells. These receptor sequences come from a human donor in good health. Some libraries in this study had Jurkat cell RNA spiked in.

This clonotype was counted ten times or more. V gene TRBV30 combines with J gene TRBJ2-1; D may be TRBD2 (5 bases). The CDR3 consists of 12 residues. Germline CDR1 is GTSNPN and CDR2 is SVGIG (reference sequence). Trimming took 2 bases from V and 14 from J, leaving 16 bases between them. The CDR3: CAWSSGLPSEFF. For the CDR3, the DNA is TGTGCCTGGAGTAGCGGACTCCCTTCTGAGTTCTTC.

The chain carries TRBV12-3 or TRBV12-4 and TRBJ2-5; D unresolved. The CDR3 sequence is 14 residues long. Trimming took 1 base from V and 1 from J, leaving 7 bases between them. CDR3 region: CASSLGWGQETQYF. The CDR3 DNA reads TGTGCCAGCAGTTTAGGATGGGGCCAAGAGACCCAGTACTTC.

V usage is TRBV29-1 and J usage is TRBJ1-2; a weak D match, TRBD1 (5 bases). V dropped 2 bases and J dropped 3 bases, with 19 bases sitting between them. Germline V gives CDR1 SQVTM, CDR2 ANQGSEA. This CDR3 comprises 16 residues. The CDR3 coding sequence is TGCAGCGTTGAATTAGGGGTTCAAAGGACGCACTATGGCTACACCTTC. It codes for CSVELGVQRTHYGYTF.

This clonotype showed up many times. The chain uses TRBV11-2 and TRBJ2-5, with TRBD1 as a possible D gene (6 bases). The CDR3 covers 14 residues. Per germline, CDR1 SGHAT and CDR2 FQNNGV. The V and J ends lost 4 bases and 2 bases respectively, with 11 bases between them. CDR3 nucleotide sequence: TGTGCCAGCAGCTGGGCACAGGGACAAGAGACCCAGTACTTC. Translation: CASSWAQGQETQYF.

J is TRBJ1-4 and V is TRBV7-2; no firm D call. The V end was cut by 5 bases, the J end by 0 bases, with 19 bases between. The CDR3 consists of 18 residues. Germline V gives CDR1 SGHTA, CDR2 FQGNSA. In DNA, the CDR3 is TGTGCCAGCAGCCAACTTCTGGCCCCAGTAGCAACTAATGAAAAACTGTTTTTT. Translating it yields CASSQLLAPVATNEKLFF.

The V gene is TRBV12-3 or TRBV12-4, the J gene TRBJ2-5; unclear D gene. V lost 1 base and J lost 5, with 20 bases in between. The CDR3 extends over 17 amino acids. The CDR3 coding sequence is TGTGCCAGCAGTTTAGGGTTCGGGCAGACAAAACAGGAGACCCAGTACTTC. It codes for CASSLGFGQTKQETQYF.

Ten or more counts support this clonotype. The J gene is TRBJ2-7, the V gene TRBV29-1; D may be TRBD2 (6 bases). Germline V gene data show CDR1 as SQVTM and CDR2 as ANQGSEA. Trimming left V 4 bases short and J 7 bases short, with 11 bases between. This CDR3 contains 11 residues. CDR3 in DNA: TGCAGCGTTGGTAACCGGGGGGAGCAGTACTTC. This codes for CSVGNRGEQYF.

This clonotype was detected a few times. This chain connects TRBV5-4 to TRBJ2-7; D possibly corresponds to TRBD1 (6 bases). From germline, CDR1 is SGHNT and CDR2 YYREEE (reference sequence). CDR3 length: 14 amino acids. V was trimmed by 0 bases and J by 9 bases, leaving 16 bases between them. In DNA, the CDR3 is TGTGCCAGCAGCTTGGGGCAGGGGTATAGGGGGCAGTACTTC. This translates into CASSLGQGYRGQYF. The full variable domain, in which reference TRBV5-4 and TRBJ2-7 provide the parts outside the CDR3, is ETGVTQSPTHLIKTRGQQVTLRCSSQSGHNTVSWYQQALGQGPQFIFQYYREEENGRGNFPPRFSGLQFPNYSSELNVNALELDDSALYLCASSLGQGYRGQYFGPGTRLTVT.

This clonotype came up once. This may come from a read error, since a much larger clone is one base off. The chain is built from TRBV7-3 and TRBJ2-7; 7 nucleotides align to TRBD2. Germline assignment: CDR1 SGHTA and CDR2 FQGTGA. The CDR3 is 13 residues long. Here the CDR3 DNA reads TGTGCCAGCTGCTTCTCATGGGAGGGTGAGCAGTACTTC. As protein: CASCFSWEGEQYF.

This clonotype came up a few times. The chain is built from TRBV24-1 and TRBJ2-5, with unresolved D. This CDR3 contains 13 residues. In germline, CDR1 is KGHDR, CDR2 SFDVKD. The V end was cut by 4 bases, the J end by 0 bases, with 5 bases between. CDR3 in DNA: TGTGCCACCAGTGACGTAAACCAAGAGACCCAGTACTTC. It codes for CATSDVNQETQYF.

V and J are TRBV10-1 and TRBJ2-3, with D tentatively TRBD1 (6 bases). The V end was cut by 4 bases, the J end by 4 bases, with 9 bases between. Per the germline V gene, CDR1 is WNHNN and CDR2 is SYGVQD (reference sequence). The length of the CDR3 is 13 residues. For the CDR3, the DNA is TGCGCCAGCAGTGCGGACAGAGCAGATACGCAGTATTTT. Protein sequence: CASSADRADTQYF.